One sample yielded the 8 T cell receptor beta chains listed below, sequenced in a study of blood T cell repertoires in COVID-19. The protocol was immunoSEQ multiplex PCR, while the TCRdb copy is restricted to in-frame clones and leaves out a portion. The data contain more than 150,000 clones, roughly 79% of them singletons. The specimen was peripheral blood. The receptors shown here come from a woman at least 80 years old with COVID-19, enrolled during active disease.

The rearrangement uses TRBV20-1 and TRBJ2-7; 7 bases match TRBD2. CDR1 is DFQATT, CDR2 SNEGSKA, per germline (reference sequence). This CDR3 is built from 10 residues. In nucleotides, the CDR3 is TGCAGTGCTAGAGGGCAAGCGGGACGGGTC. Protein product: CSARGQAGRV.

The CDR3 bases are TGTGCCAGCAGGGCTTTAGCGGGAGTTAGGGTCGAGCAGTACTTC. Translating gives CASRALAGVRVEQYF. The chain joins TRBV27 to TRBJ2-7, with TRBD2 matching over 9 bases. Germline loops: CDR1 MNHEY, CDR2 SMNVEV (reference sequence). V was clipped by 6 bases and J by 6 bases; unmatched bases: 12. This CDR3 is 15 amino acids long.

The chain uses TRBV9 and TRBJ1-2; D is possibly TRBD1 (6 bases). Germline V CDR1 and CDR2: SGDLS, YYNGEE. The CDR3 runs 13 residues. V was clipped by 5 bases and J by 4 bases, with 12 bases between them. CDR3 DNA: TGTGCCAGCAGTGCAGGGGTTCCCTATGGCTACACCTTC. This sequence encodes CASSAGVPYGYTF.

The V and J genes are TRBV13 and TRBJ2-2, with D perhaps TRBD1 (5 bases). Germline loops: CDR1 PRHDT, CDR2 FYEKMQ (reference sequence). The CDR3 is made up of 14 amino acids. Trimming shortened V by 4 bases and J by 4 bases, and 10 bases separated the two germline ends. CDR3: CASSSLGVTGELFF. In DNA form, the CDR3 reads TGTGCCAGCAGCTCCCTAGGGGTCACCGGGGAGCTGTTTTTT.

This clone has more than one count but fewer than ten. The V call is TRBV5-4, the J call TRBJ2-5; 14 bases are shared with TRBD2. V gave up 4 bases and J gave up 2 bases; unmatched junction bases: 4. The germline CDR1 and CDR2 sequences are SGHNT and YYREEE (reference sequence). The CDR3 extends over 16 amino acids. CDR3 loop: CASSLGLAGGQETQYF. As DNA, the CDR3 is TGTGCCAGCAGCCTAGGACTAGCGGGGGGACAAGAGACCCAGTACTTC.

The rearrangement uses TRBV28 and TRBJ2-7; a possible D gene is TRBD1 (5 bases). The germline V gene encodes CDR1 MDHEN and CDR2 SYDVKM. The CDR3 sequence is 15 residues long. Trimming took 6 bases from V and 5 from J, leaving 20 bases between them. Written as DNA, the CDR3 is TGTGCCAGCAGCCTGCAGGGCTATGGAGTCGACGAGCAGTACTTC. Translation: CASSLQGYGVDEQYF.

The CDR3 loop is CGATPGGGTDTQYF. In DNA form, the CDR3 reads TGTGGTGCCACCCCAGGGGGTGGCACAGATACGCAGTATTTT. The chain links TRBV2 to TRBJ2-3; 7 bases agree with TRBD1. CDR3 size: 14 residues. The germline V gene encodes CDR1 SNHLY and CDR2 FYNNEI.

The rearrangement uses TRBV7-6 and TRBJ2-2, with 7 positions matching TRBD1. There are 17 residues in the CDR3. Trimming at V came to 0 bases and at J to 3 bases, leaving 7 bases not matched to a gene. Looked up from germline, CDR1 is SGHVS and CDR2 is FNYEAQ. CDR3 sequence (DNA): TGTGCCAGCAGCTTAGCGCGGGTAGGGACAGACACCGGGGAGCTGTTTTTT. Encoded protein: CASSLARVGTDTGELFF.